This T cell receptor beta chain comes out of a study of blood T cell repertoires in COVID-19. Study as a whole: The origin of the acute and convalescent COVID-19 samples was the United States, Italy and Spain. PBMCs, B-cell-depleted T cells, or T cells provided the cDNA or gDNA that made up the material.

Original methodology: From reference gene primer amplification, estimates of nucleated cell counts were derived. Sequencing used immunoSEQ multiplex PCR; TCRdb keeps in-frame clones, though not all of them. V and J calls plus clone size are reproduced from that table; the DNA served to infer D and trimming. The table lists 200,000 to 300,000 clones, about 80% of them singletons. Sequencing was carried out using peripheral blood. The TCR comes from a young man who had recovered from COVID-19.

CDR3 loop: CASRTGGPQETQYF. Written as DNA, the CDR3 is TGTGCCAGCAGGACAGGAGGCCCGCAAGAGACCCAGTACTTC. V gene TRBV6-5 combines with J gene TRBJ2-5, with D perhaps TRBD1 (6 bases). The CDR3 sequence is 14 residues long. Germline loops: CDR1 MNHEY, CDR2 SVGAGI. The V and J ends lost 6 bases and 2 bases respectively, with 13 bases between them.